The 24 T cell receptor beta chains below were found in one sample sequenced in a study of neurological immune-mediated disorders. From the 5' RACE reads, TCRdb called clonotypes with MiXCR, one entry per CDR3 protein. The sample lists 85,000 to 90,000 distinct CDR3 sequences, roughly 3.2% occurring once. What was sequenced was PBMCs. These receptor sequences come from a woman aged 45-59 years with multiple sclerosis.

This clonotype was seen ten or more times. This chain connects TRBV5-6 to TRBJ2-2; 7 bases agree with TRBD1. The ends lost 4 bases at V and 3 bases at J; junction bases unmatched: 9. The CDR3 spans 16 residues. In germline, CDR1 is SGHDT, CDR2 YYEEEE. CDR3 residues: CASSHFPGTDTGELFF. CDR3 bases: TGTGCCAGCAGCCACTTCCCCGGGACAGACACCGGGGAGCTGTTTTTT.

This clonotype was seen many times. The gene calls are TRBV7-2 and TRBJ2-1; TRBD2 might be the D (5 bases). Trimming stripped 4 bases from V and 7 bases from J, with 17 bases between. Germline V gene data show CDR1 as SGHTA and CDR2 as FQGNSA. The CDR3 loop spans 15 amino acids. The CDR3 sequence is CASSSAGVLKNEQFF. The DNA for the CDR3 is TGTGCCAGCAGCTCCGCCGGGGTCCTAAAAAATGAGCAGTTCTTC.

The sample holds many counts of this clonotype. This chain joins TRBV11-2 and TRBJ1-2; TRBD1 is a possible D gene (6 bases). V was cut by 5 bases and J by 7 bases, with 17 bases left in between. CDR1 and CDR2 from the germline V gene are SGHAT and FQNNGV. The CDR3 totals 14 residues. The CDR3 sequence is CASSPGARAAGYTF. The DNA for the CDR3 is TGTGCCAGCAGCCCAGGGGCCAGGGCCGCTGGCTACACCTTC.

This clonotype was observed at least ten times. The genes are TRBV4-3 and TRBJ1-6; 7 nucleotides line up with TRBD1. The CDR3 runs 16 residues. In germline, CDR1 is LGHNA, CDR2 YSLEER. V was clipped by 4 bases and J by 0 bases; unmatched bases: 3. CDR3: CASSLGDSSYNSPLHF. CDR3 DNA: TGCGCCAGCAGCCTAGGGGACAGCTCCTATAATTCACCCCTCCACTTT.

This sequence joins TRBV5-1 and TRBJ2-2; D is unclear. V lost 1 base and J 1 base, leaving 5 bases between the germline ends. Germline-derived CDR1 and CDR2 are SGHRS and YFSETQ. The CDR3 is made up of 14 amino acids. CDR3 coding DNA: TGCGCCAGCAGCTTGTTCGGGAACACCGGGGAGCTGTTTTTT. It is translated as CASSLFGNTGELFF.

This clonotype was counted many times. This sequence joins TRBV5-6 and TRBJ2-5; 10 bases agree with TRBD1. V lost 1 base and J lost 5; bases outside the gene matches: 2. The CDR3 runs 14 residues. Germline V gene data show CDR1 as SGHDT and CDR2 as YYEEEE. This chain's CDR3 is CASSLPGQGETQYF. CDR3 coding DNA: TGTGCCAGCAGCTTGCCGGGACAGGGGGAGACCCAGTACTTC.

This clonotype appeared many times. The genes are TRBV4-3 and TRBJ2-3; D might be TRBD2 (6 bases). V was pared by 0 bases and J by 1 base, with 17 bases between. The germline gives CDR1 LGHNA, CDR2 YSLEER. The CDR3 contains 18 residues. The DNA of the CDR3 is TGCGCCAGCAGCCAAGATCTTGGGTTGCGGGGCGGCACAGATACGCAGTATTTT. Protein: CASSQDLGLRGGTDTQYF.

In this sample, this clonotype turned up many times. The J gene is TRBJ1-1, the V gene TRBV10-2; 7 nucleotides agree with TRBD1. There are 13 residues in the CDR3. Germline V lookup: CDR1 WSHSY, CDR2 SAAADI. The V segment lost 6 bases and the J segment 6 bases; nucleotides outside the gene matches: 7. CDR3 nucleotide sequence: TGCGCCAGCAGCAAAAACAGGGGATCTGAAGCTTTCTTT. Its protein is CASSKNRGSEAFF.

This clonotype was recorded many times. The chain carries TRBV29-1 and TRBJ2-1; tentatively, D is TRBD2 (5 bases). The CDR3 has 14 residues. Trimming removed 6 bases at V and 0 bases at J, with 12 bases between. In germline, CDR1 is SQVTM, CDR2 ANQGSEA. CDR3 DNA sequence: TGCAGCGTGAACGACTACCACTCCTACAATGAGCAGTTCTTC. Protein: CSVNDYHSYNEQFF.

In this sample, this clonotype turned up many times. V and J are TRBV7-6 and TRBJ2-1; 11 bases map to TRBD2. Germline V gene data show CDR1 as SGHVS and CDR2 as FNYEAQ. Losses at the gene ends were 5 bases for V and 4 bases for J; bases not matched to a gene: 4. CDR3 length: 15 amino acids. The CDR3 protein is CASSILAGVYNEQFF. DNA for the CDR3: TGTGCCAGCAGCATACTAGCGGGGGTATACAATGAGCAGTTCTTC.

This clonotype was seen repeatedly, ten times or more. The rearrangement joins TRBV7-2 to TRBJ1-2; 11 bases align to TRBD1. Germline V gives CDR1 SGHTA, CDR2 FQGNSA. The J segment lost 6 bases and the V segment lost 5 bases, leaving 5 bases of the junction unmatched. The CDR3 consists of 14 residues. The CDR3 bases are TGTGCCAGCAGCCGGACAGGGGGCAGGGATGGCTACACCTTC. Encoded protein: CASSRTGGRDGYTF.

This clonotype was seen repeatedly, ten times or more. The chain couples TRBV20-1 to TRBJ2-7, with 8 bases identical to TRBD1. The ends lost 5 bases at V and 4 bases at J; junction bases unmatched: 4. Germline values: CDR1 DFQATT, CDR2 SNEGSKA (reference sequence). The CDR3 loop spans 12 amino acids. The CDR3 reads CSAQGARYEQYF. The CDR3 DNA reads TGCAGTGCTCAGGGGGCGAGGTACGAGCAGTACTTC.

This clonotype was counted at least ten times. The rearrangement links TRBV5-6 to TRBJ2-1, with no clear D. The CDR3 extends over 11 amino acids. The V end was cut by 1 base, the J end by 8 bases, with 4 bases between. Germline CDR1 is SGHDT and CDR2 is YYEEEE. CDR3 in DNA: TGTGCCAGCAGCTTGAGGTATGAGCAGTTCTTC. This translates into CASSLRYEQFF.

Many counts were recorded for this clonotype. The V and J genes are TRBV28 and TRBJ2-7; D ambiguous. This CDR3 is built from 13 residues. V was cut by 4 bases and J by 4 bases, with 11 bases left in between. Germline V gene sequence: CDR1 MDHEN, CDR2 SYDVKM. This chain's CDR3 is CASSSTGPYEQYF. CDR3 nucleotide sequence: TGTGCCAGCAGTTCCACCGGCCCTTACGAGCAGTACTTC.

At least ten counts were recorded for this clonotype. V usage is TRBV7-9 and J usage is TRBJ2-1; 11 positions match TRBD2. Trimming at V came to 4 bases and at J to 0 bases, leaving 5 bases not matched to a gene. Germline CDR1 and CDR2: SEHNR and FQNEAQ (reference sequence). This CDR3 contains 17 residues. Here the CDR3 DNA reads TGTGCCAGCAGCTCTCTAGCGGGGGGTAGCTCCTACAATGAGCAGTTCTTC. It yields the protein CASSSLAGGSSYNEQFF.

This chain connects TRBV16 to TRBJ2-7; 7 bases map to TRBD1. The CDR3 is 16 amino acids. V was pared by 4 bases and J by 4 bases, with 13 bases of the junction left unmatched. Germline CDR1 KGHSY, CDR2 FQNENV. CDR3 protein: CASSPSWLGGAYEQYF. Here the CDR3 DNA reads TGTGCCAGCAGCCCGAGTTGGTTAGGGGGCGCGTACGAGCAGTACTTC. Full variable domain (rest looked up from reference TRBV16 and TRBJ2-7): GEEVAQTPKHLVRGEGQKAKLYCAPIKGHSYVFWYQQVLKNEFKFLISFQNENVFDETGMPKERFSAKCLPNSPCSLEIQATKLEDSAVYFCASSPSWLGGAYEQYFGPGTRLTVT.

Many counts were recorded for this clonotype. This sequence joins TRBV10-3 and TRBJ2-7; 14 bases line up with TRBD2. CDR3 size: 16 residues. V shed 6 bases and J 2 bases; nucleotides not matched to a gene: 6. CDR1 ENHRY and CDR2 SYGVKD come from the germline V gene. This CDR3 is CAISAGTSGGTYEQYF. The CDR3 DNA is TGTGCCATCAGCGCGGGGACTAGCGGGGGAACCTACGAGCAGTACTTC.

This clonotype was detected ten times or more. J is TRBJ1-4 and V is TRBV28; D call uncertain. CDR3 length: 15 residues. The ends were cut back, 4 bases at V and 3 bases at J, with 12 bases in the middle. Germline loops: CDR1 MDHEN, CDR2 SYDVKM. DNA for the CDR3: TGTGCCAGCAGTTCTTTTGGGCGGGCTAATGAAAAACTGTTTTTT. The encoded protein is CASSSFGRANEKLFF.

There are many counts of this clonotype. The chain recombines TRBV4-3 with TRBJ1-6; no clear D gene. This CDR3 spans 16 amino acids. Trimming took 4 bases from V and 9 from J, leaving 19 bases between them. The germline gives CDR1 LGHNA, CDR2 YSLEER. The CDR3 region has the DNA TGCGCCAGCAGCCTCTGGATGGAGCCTGGACGTTCACCCCTCCACTTT. Protein sequence: CASSLWMEPGRSPLHF.

This clonotype was picked up many times. The rearrangement links TRBV6-5 to TRBJ2-2; TRBD2 matches at 10 bases. The trim removed 7 bases at V and 8 bases at J, leaving 10 bases unmatched. In germline, CDR1 is MNHEY, CDR2 SVGAGI. There are 15 residues in the CDR3. CDR3 DNA: TGTGCCAGCAACCAAGCGGGGGGGCTAACTGGGGAGCTGTTTTTT. This codes for CASNQAGGLTGELFF.

Only a few counts were recorded for this clonotype. The chain is built from TRBV20-1 and TRBJ1-2; 9 bases line up with TRBD1. Unmatched junction bases numbered 8, after V lost 6 bases and J lost 6 bases. From germline, CDR1 is DFQATT and CDR2 SNEGSKA (reference sequence). The length of the CDR3 is 13 residues. Here the CDR3 DNA reads TGCAGTGCGCAACAGGGGGCCCCTAATGGCTACACCTTC. Translation gives CSAQQGAPNGYTF.

This clonotype occurred a few times. The junction differs from germline at one of its ends, possibly a read error. The chain couples TRBV20-1 to TRBJ1-5, with TRBD1 as a possible D gene (5 bases). The CDR3 has 15 amino acids. Per germline, CDR1 DFQATT and CDR2 SNEGSKA (reference sequence). CDR3 region: CSVQDRQYSNKTQNF. For the CDR3, the DNA is TGCAGTGTCCAAGACAGACAGTATAGCAATAAGACCCAGAATTTT.

This clonotype has ten or more counts. V gene TRBV7-2 combines with J gene TRBJ1-5; D remains ambiguous. V dropped 5 bases and J dropped 3 bases, with 11 bases sitting between them. The CDR3 covers 14 residues. Per germline, CDR1 SGHTA and CDR2 FQGNSA. The CDR3 is CASSPLRVNQPQHF. The CDR3 nucleotides read TGTGCCAGCAGCCCGCTGAGGGTCAATCAGCCCCAGCATTTT.

A word on this clonotype: A much larger clone differs from this one at a single base, so this may be a read error. V is TRBV9 and J is TRBJ2-7, with D tentatively TRBD1 or TRBD2 (5 bases each). Germline CDR1 and CDR2: SGDLS and YYNGEE. The CDR3 totals 14 residues. Trimming stripped 4 bases from V and 5 bases from J, with 16 bases between. CDR3 sequence (DNA): TGTGCCAGCAGCTCGGGAAGGGGAACCGACGAGCAGTACTTC. Translating it yields CASSSGRGTDEQYF.